This T cell receptor (beta chain) originates from a study of cytomegalovirus exposure and HLA in healthy donors. Regarding the study as a whole: Specific recognition of CMV antigens was confirmed in vitro for a few chains (all CMV-associated).

Method: immunoSEQ multiplex PCR; TCRdb's copy keeps in-frame clones and lacks some. The sample has over 120,000 clones; 80% to 90% are singletons. Remarks on this clone: Antigen: not known.

These donors were members of the roughly 120-subject validation cohort, a group separate from the approximately 670-subject first cohort. Germline V gene sequence: CDR1 SNHLY, CDR2 FYNNEI. With 5 bases removed from V and 4 bases from J, the gap between germline ends came to 14 bases. CDR3 size: 14 residues. This sequence was found in a man aged 18 to 29 in good health and CMV-seropositive. The chain has TRBV2 and TRBJ2-5; weak D call: TRBD1 (6 bases). Sample: PBMCs. CDR3 residues: CASSPLTGRETQYF. Written as DNA, the CDR3 is TGTGCCAGCAGTCCCCTCACAGGGAGAGAGACCCAGTACTTC.